These 19 T cell receptor beta chains came from one sample sequenced in a study of shared clonotypes between healthy human individuals. Naive CD8 populations comprised CD45RO-negative cells positively selected for CCR7, excluding terminally differentiated effector memory CD45RA+ cells. Generated by immunoSEQ multiplex PCR, the TCRdb table keeps only in-frame clones and is missing some. The sample lists roughly 2.1 million clones, 85% to 95% occurring once. The sequenced sample was naive CD8+ T cells from PBMCs. The receptors come from a man aged 18 to 29 in good health. Some clones in this sample may be carry-over from other donors' samples.

This chain links TRBV27 with TRBJ2-1; 9 bases align to TRBD2. CDR1 MNHEY and CDR2 SMNVEV come from the germline V gene (reference sequence). The CDR3 sequence is 16 residues long. Unmatched junction bases numbered 12, after V lost 8 bases and J lost 4 bases. The CDR3 loop reads CASSPKSGRTYNEQFF. CDR3 nucleotides: TGTGCCAGCTCCCCAAAGAGCGGGAGGACATACAATGAGCAGTTCTTC.

The rearrangement uses TRBV5-8 and TRBJ2-3, with 8 bases that match TRBD1. Trimming removed 4 bases from V and 3 bases from J; junction bases left unmatched: 16. Germline assignment: CDR1 SGHTS and CDR2 YDEGEE. The length of the CDR3 is 18 residues. CDR3 sequence: CASSLGSAGGALTDTQYF. DNA for the CDR3: TGTGCCAGCAGCCTCGGGTCTGCAGGGGGCGCGTTAACAGATACGCAGTATTTT.

This chain uses TRBV10-2 with TRBJ1-2, with a possible D match to TRBD1 (5 bases). The V and J ends lost 6 bases and 0 bases respectively, with 8 bases between them. Germline V lookup: CDR1 WSHSY, CDR2 SAAADI. CDR3 length: 13 amino acids. The CDR3 sequence is CASSETANYGYTF. CDR3 nucleotides: TGCGCCAGCAGCGAGACAGCTAACTATGGCTACACCTTC.

This clone has just a few counts. V usage is TRBV30 and J usage is TRBJ1-1; D is perhaps TRBD1 (5 bases). V was trimmed by 3 bases and J by 6 bases, leaving 11 bases between them. CDR1 and CDR2 (germline): GTSNPN, SVGIG (reference sequence). CDR3 length: 12 amino acids. For the CDR3, the DNA is TGTGCCTGGAGCAGGGTAATCGCTGAAGCTTTCTTT. Its protein product is CAWSRVIAEAFF.

J is TRBJ2-3 and V is TRBV14, with D unresolved. The V gene lost 0 bases and the J gene lost 2 bases, with 9 bases spanning the gap. The CDR3 is 15 residues long. CDR1 is SGHDN and CDR2 is FVKESK in the germline V gene. The CDR3 protein is CASSQERHYTDTQYF. CDR3 bases: TGTGCCAGCAGCCAAGAGCGGCATTACACAGATACGCAGTATTTT.

Notes on this clone: This same CDR3 is encoded by further DNA sequences in the sample. This chain connects TRBV7-9 to TRBJ2-5; the D is unclear. V dropped 1 base and J dropped 1 base, with 7 bases sitting between them. Per the germline V gene, CDR1 is SEHNR and CDR2 is FQNEAQ (reference sequence). The CDR3 covers 14 residues. The CDR3 sequence: CASSLGGLQETQYF. CDR3 DNA: TGTGCCAGCAGCTTAGGGGGTCTCCAAGAGACCCAGTACTTC.

As concerns this clone: Other DNA sequences of this sample code for an identical CDR3. The chain joins TRBV28 to TRBJ1-3; D ambiguous. Per germline, CDR1 MDHEN and CDR2 SYDVKM. The germline V and J ends were trimmed by 1 base and 4 bases, with 8 bases remaining between them. The CDR3 runs 14 residues. For the CDR3, the DNA is TGTGCCAGCAGTTTATCCCTGTCCGGAAACACCATATATTTT. It is translated as CASSLSLSGNTIYF.

The count of this clone is one. This chain links TRBV7-6 with TRBJ2-5; D is uncertain. The ends were cut back, 1 base at V and 1 base at J, with 10 bases in the middle. There are 15 residues in the CDR3. CDR1 SGHVS and CDR2 FNYEAQ come from the germline V gene. Here the CDR3 reads CASSLDFRGQETQYF. The CDR3 bases are TGTGCCAGCAGCTTAGACTTTAGAGGCCAAGAGACCCAGTACTTC.

J is TRBJ1-4 and V is TRBV15; D may be TRBD1 (5 bases). Trimming pared 0 bases from V and 8 bases from J, leaving 16 bases between. The CDR3 covers 16 residues. Germline assignment: CDR1 LNHNV and CDR2 YYDKDF (reference sequence). The chain's CDR3 is CATSRELGRGEEKLFF. The CDR3 DNA reads as TGTGCCACCAGCAGAGAATTAGGTAGGGGTGAGGAAAAACTGTTTTTT.

The V call is TRBV4-1, the J call TRBJ2-2; 7 bases match TRBD1. V lost 0 bases to trimming and J lost 5 bases; unmatched junction nucleotides: 6. CDR1 MGHRA and CDR2 YSYEKL come from the germline V gene. This CDR3 comprises 16 residues. CDR3 residues: CASSQESGGVTGELFF. CDR3 coding DNA: TGCGCCAGCAGCCAAGAATCAGGGGGAGTGACCGGGGAGCTGTTTTTT.

This clone was seen a single time. The V and J genes are TRBV28 and TRBJ2-7; D gene unclear. CDR1 and CDR2 (germline): MDHEN, SYDVKM. V lost 3 bases to trimming and J lost 5 bases, with 17 bases between them. The CDR3 sequence is 15 residues long. The CDR3 nucleotides read TGTGCCAGCAGTTTCCAGTCGGCCCCCGAGGACGAGCAGTACTTC. Residues: CASSFQSAPEDEQYF. Full variable domain (outside the CDR3, taken from reference TRBV28 and TRBJ2-7): DVKVTQSSRYLVKRTGEKVFLECVQDMDHENMFWYRQDPGLGLRLIYFSYDVKMKEKGDIPEGYSVSREKKERFSLILESASTNQTSMYLCASSFQSAPEDEQYFGPGTRLTVT.

This chain connects TRBV11-2 to TRBJ2-1, with TRBD2 matching 9 bases. V lost 7 bases, J lost 7 bases, and 20 bases stayed unmatched. The germline V gene has CDR1 SGHAT and CDR2 FQNNGV. This CDR3 has 18 residues. The CDR3 sequence is CASTLRRSGGRASNEQFF. CDR3 coding DNA: TGTGCCAGCACCCTAAGACGGAGCGGGGGGAGGGCCTCTAATGAGCAGTTCTTC.

This chain joins TRBV7-2 and TRBJ2-7; D unclear. The CDR3 sequence is 14 residues long. V dropped 3 bases and J dropped 1 base, with 10 bases sitting between them. Per germline, CDR1 SGHTA and CDR2 FQGNSA. CDR3 region: CASSFSPGSYEQYF. In DNA form, the CDR3 reads TGTGCCAGCAGCTTCAGTCCCGGGTCCTACGAGCAGTACTTC.

The V gene is TRBV30, the J gene TRBJ1-6; 7 bases line up with TRBD1. V was pared by 0 bases and J by 5 bases, with 4 bases of the junction left unmatched. CDR3 length: 15 residues. Germline V CDR1 and CDR2: GTSNPN, SVGIG (reference sequence). The CDR3 is CAWSVTGTHNSPLHF. The CDR3 DNA follows: TGTGCCTGGAGTGTGACAGGGACTCATAATTCACCCCTCCACTTT.

The chain couples TRBV11-2 to TRBJ2-3; 9 positions agree with TRBD2. CDR1 and CDR2 (germline): SGHAT, FQNNGV. Trimming cost V 5 bases and J 2 bases; bases outside gene matches: 8. This CDR3 contains 16 residues. The CDR3 spells CASSPPGLASTDTQYF. The CDR3, as DNA: TGTGCCAGCAGCCCTCCGGGACTAGCCTCCACAGATACGCAGTATTTT.

The V and J genes are TRBV5-1 and TRBJ2-2; the D is unclear. V gave up 1 base and J gave up 0 bases, with 7 bases separating them. Germline V CDR1 and CDR2: SGHRS, YFSETQ. The CDR3 spans 15 residues. The CDR3 sequence is CASSLTKSNTGELFF. The CDR3 coding sequence is TGCGCCAGCAGCTTGACAAAATCGAACACCGGGGAGCTGTTTTTT.

The chain joins TRBV6-1 to TRBJ2-5; no reliable D call. V gave up 3 bases and J gave up 3 bases, with 14 bases separating them. CDR1 and CDR2 (germline): MNHNS, SASEGT. The CDR3 extends over 15 amino acids. CDR3 in DNA: TGTGCCAGCAGTGATCGTGTCAGTTTGAAAGAGACCCAGTACTTC. It codes for CASSDRVSLKETQYF.

The chain carries TRBV5-4 and TRBJ2-1, with D perhaps TRBD1 (5 bases). The germline CDR1 and CDR2 sequences are SGHNT and YYREEE (reference sequence). The V end was cut by 3 bases, the J end by 3 bases, with 10 bases between. This CDR3 spans 14 amino acids. For the CDR3, the DNA is TGTGCCAGCAGCTCTGACAGATTCTACAATGAGCAGTTCTTC. Its translation: CASSSDRFYNEQFF.

This chain links TRBV9 with TRBJ2-5; 8 nucleotides match TRBD2. V lost 2 bases and J lost 3; bases outside the gene matches: 12. CDR1 SGDLS and CDR2 YYNGEE come from the germline V gene. The CDR3 extends over 17 amino acids. The CDR3 spells CASSVGRPGGLKETQYF. The CDR3 nucleotides are TGTGCCAGCAGCGTGGGGAGGCCGGGAGGGCTTAAAGAGACCCAGTACTTC.